This TCR beta chain was profiled in a study of T-cell reconstitution after alpha-beta-depleted transplantation in children. This clonotype has only one observation. The TCRbeta library incorporated unique molecular identifiers. Using its own MiXCR run on the PCR reads, TCRdb lists one record per CDR3 protein. The table lists approximately 200,000 distinct CDR3 sequences, approximately 15% of them singletons. Per germline, CDR1 SGHRS and CDR2 YFSETQ. V shed 4 bases and J shed 1 base, with 12 bases lying between them. The CDR3 covers 14 residues. V and J are TRBV5-1 and TRBJ2-7; possible D gene TRBD2, 6 bases. Specimen: PBMCs from the stem cell graft donor, collected from the stem cell graft. This clonotype originated in a human donor who donated a stem cell graft to a child with acute lymphoblastic leukemia. In DNA, the CDR3 is TGCGCCAGCAGCGCCGGGGGAGGTTCCTACGAGCAGTACTTC. This encodes CASSAGGGSYEQYF. Combining the CDR3 with reference TRBV5-1 and TRBJ2-7 gives the whole variable domain KAGVTQTPRYLIKTRGQQVTLSCSPISGHRSVSWYQQTPGQGLQFLFEYFSETQRNKGNFPGRFSGRQFSNSRSEMNVSTLELGDSALYLCASSAGGGSYEQYFGPGTRLTVT.